The rows below give T cell receptor beta chains drawn from one sample of a study of CD8 T cells in ankylosing spondylitis. TCRdb processed the 5' RACE reads anew with MiXCR; each CDR3 protein has one entry. The sample has around 890,000 distinct CDR3 sequences; roughly 12% are singletons. Sequencing was done on a sample of blood, either unsorted or a sorted T cell fraction (not recorded which). The receptors shown here come from a male donor with ankylosing spondylitis. Each CDR3 is given with its conserved first and last residue. D genes are given only for firm matches. Rows may omit the clone size; those that give it use once, few, many or a size class.

CDR3 protein,CDR3 DNA,D gene,J gene,clone size,V gene
CASSSLAGGRNEQFF,TGCGCCAGCAGCTCCCTAGCGGGAGGCAGAAATGAGCAGTTCTTC,TRBD2,TRBJ2-1,many,TRBV5-1
CASSAAGTDYGYTF,TGTGCCAGCAGCGCAGCCGGGACAGACTATGGCTACACCTTC,TRBD1,TRBJ1-2,.,TRBV9
CASSPSLASADTQYF,TGTGCCAGCAGCCCCTCCCTAGCGTCGGCAGATACGCAGTATTTT,.,TRBJ2-3,few,TRBV4-2
CASSSQSGGYEQYF,TGTGCCAGCAGCTCCCAATCAGGGGGTTACGAGCAGTACTTC,TRBD1,TRBJ2-7,.,TRBV7-2
CSVEPQRRNTEAFF,TGCAGCGTTGAACCCCAACGCCGGAACACTGAAGCTTTCTTT,.,TRBJ1-1,many,TRBV29-1
CSALRWDSNYGYTF,TGCAGCGCCCTTCGCTGGGACAGTAACTATGGCTACACCTTC,TRBD1,TRBJ1-2,many,TRBV29-1
CATSRMTANTEAFF,TGTGCCACCAGCCGTATGACCGCGAACACTGAAGCTTTCTTT,.,TRBJ1-1,.,TRBV15
CASRALSRATGELFF,TGCGCCAGCCGCGCCCTTAGCAGGGCCACCGGGGAGCTGTTTTTT,.,TRBJ2-2,.,TRBV5-1
CASSNGGGRAILKEDNEQFF,TGTGCCAGCAGCAATGGGGGCGGGAGGGCGATTCTTAAGGAGGACAATGAGCAGTTCTTC,.,TRBJ2-1,few,TRBV21-1
CASHPAGIGQPQHF,TGTGCCAGCCACCCGGCAGGGATCGGTCAGCCCCAGCATTTT,.,TRBJ1-5,.,TRBV6-1
CSVRGDRVPSGANVLTF,TGCAGCGTGAGAGGGGACAGGGTTCCCTCTGGGGCCAACGTCCTGACTTTC,TRBD1,TRBJ2-6,.,TRBV29-1
CASRKGGEAFF,TGTGCCAGTAGAAAGGGGGGTGAAGCTTTCTTT,.,TRBJ1-1,few,TRBV19
CASSLGRFNEKLFF,TGTGCCAGCAGCCTCGGACGGTTTAATGAAAAACTGTTTTTT,.,TRBJ1-4,few,TRBV5-6
CASSPKVGGNEQFF,TGTGCCAGCTCACCAAAAGTTGGTGGGAATGAGCAGTTCTTC,.,TRBJ2-1,.,TRBV18
CASSFRADYNEQFF,TGTGCTAGCAGCTTCCGAGCAGACTACAATGAGCAGTTCTTC,.,TRBJ2-1,.,TRBV7-7
CASNSGRPSSYEQHF,TGCGCCAGCAACTCCGGACGTCCGAGCTCCTACGAGCAGCACTTC,.,TRBJ2-7,.,TRBV5-1
CATSGGRSNQETQYF,TGTGCCACCAGTGGAGGTAGGAGCAACCAAGAGACCCAGTACTTC,.,TRBJ2-5,.,TRBV24-1
CASSPSPVTNEQYF,TGTGCCAGCTCACCATCTCCGGTAACGAACGAGCAGTACTTC,.,TRBJ2-7,.,TRBV18
CASSWGLAGGAKETQYF,TGCGCCAGCAGCTGGGGACTAGCGGGAGGGGCCAAAGAGACCCAGTACTTC,TRBD2,TRBJ2-5,few,TRBV5-1
CATASSTYEQYF,TGTGCCACCGCGTCATCAACCTACGAGCAGTACTTC,.,TRBJ2-7,.,TRBV15
CASSSQGGYSNQPQHF,TGTGCCAGCAGCTCACAGGGGGGATATAGCAATCAGCCCCAGCATTTT,TRBD1,TRBJ1-5,many,TRBV7-8
CASSSRGDAGELFF,TGTGCTAGCAGCTCTAGGGGGGATGCCGGGGAGCTGTTTTTT,.,TRBJ2-2,.,TRBV7-7
CASSTTGVNYGYTF,TGTGCCAGCAGCACCACAGGGGTTAACTATGGCTACACCTTC,TRBD1,TRBJ1-2,many,TRBV7-2
CASTRLGLNYGYTF,TGTGCCAGCACCCGCCTCGGACTGAACTATGGCTACACCTTC,.,TRBJ1-2,many,TRBV12-3/TRBV12-4